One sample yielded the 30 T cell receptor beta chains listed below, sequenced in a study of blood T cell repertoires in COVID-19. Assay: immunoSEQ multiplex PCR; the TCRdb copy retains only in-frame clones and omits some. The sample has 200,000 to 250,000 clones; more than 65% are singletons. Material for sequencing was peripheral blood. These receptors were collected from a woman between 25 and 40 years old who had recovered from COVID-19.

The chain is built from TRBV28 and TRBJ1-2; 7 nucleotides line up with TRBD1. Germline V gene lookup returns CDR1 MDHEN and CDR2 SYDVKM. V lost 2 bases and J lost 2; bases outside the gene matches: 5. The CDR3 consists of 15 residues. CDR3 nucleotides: TGTGCCAGCAGTTTACGGGACAGCCCCAACTATGGCTACACCTTC. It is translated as CASSLRDSPNYGYTF.

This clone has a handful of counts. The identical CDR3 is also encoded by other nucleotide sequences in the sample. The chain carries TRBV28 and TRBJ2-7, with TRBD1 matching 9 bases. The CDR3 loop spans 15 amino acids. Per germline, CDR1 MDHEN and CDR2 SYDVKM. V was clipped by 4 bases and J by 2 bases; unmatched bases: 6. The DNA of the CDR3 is TGTGCCAGCAGTTCGCCGACAGGGGGTGCCTACGAGCAGTACTTC. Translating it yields CASSSPTGGAYEQYF.

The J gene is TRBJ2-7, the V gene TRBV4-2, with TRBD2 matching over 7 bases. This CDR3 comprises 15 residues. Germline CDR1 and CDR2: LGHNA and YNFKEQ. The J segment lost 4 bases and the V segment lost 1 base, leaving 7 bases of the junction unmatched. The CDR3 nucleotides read TGTGCCAGCAGCCAAGGGACTAGTGGTGTGTACGAGCAGTACTTC. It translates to CASSQGTSGVYEQYF.

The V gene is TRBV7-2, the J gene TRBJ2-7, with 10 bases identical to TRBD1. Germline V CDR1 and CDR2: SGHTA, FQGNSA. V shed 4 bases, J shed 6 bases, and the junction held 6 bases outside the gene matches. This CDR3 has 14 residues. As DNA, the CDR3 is TGTGCCAGCAGCTGGAGGGGACAGGGGACCGAGCAGTACTTC. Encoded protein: CASSWRGQGTEQYF. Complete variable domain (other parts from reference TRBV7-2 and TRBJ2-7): GAGVSQSPSNKVTEKGKDVELRCDPISGHTALYWYRQSLGQGLEFLIYFQGNSAPDKSGLPSDRFSAERTGGSVSTLTIQRTQQEDSAVYLCASSWRGQGTEQYFGPGTRLTVT.

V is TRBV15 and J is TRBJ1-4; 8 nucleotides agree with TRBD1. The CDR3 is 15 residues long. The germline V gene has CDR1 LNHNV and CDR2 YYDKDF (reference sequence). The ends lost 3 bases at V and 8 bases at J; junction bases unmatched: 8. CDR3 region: CATSSLDRGGEKLFF. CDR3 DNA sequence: TGTGCCACCAGCAGCCTCGACAGGGGTGGGGAAAAACTGTTTTTT.

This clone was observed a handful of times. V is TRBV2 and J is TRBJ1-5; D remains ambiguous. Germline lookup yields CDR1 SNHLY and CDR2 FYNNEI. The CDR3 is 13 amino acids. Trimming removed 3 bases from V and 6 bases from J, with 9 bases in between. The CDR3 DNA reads TGTGCCAGCAGTGAGGGTGGAGGTCAGCCCCAGCATTTT. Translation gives CASSEGGGQPQHF.

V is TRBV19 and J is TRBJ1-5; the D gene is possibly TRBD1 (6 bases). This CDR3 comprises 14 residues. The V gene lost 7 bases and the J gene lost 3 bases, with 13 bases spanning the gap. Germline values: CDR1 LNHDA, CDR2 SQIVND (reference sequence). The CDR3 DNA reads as TGTGCCAGTATGATACAGGGTTTCAATCAGCCCCAGCATTTT. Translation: CASMIQGFNQPQHF.

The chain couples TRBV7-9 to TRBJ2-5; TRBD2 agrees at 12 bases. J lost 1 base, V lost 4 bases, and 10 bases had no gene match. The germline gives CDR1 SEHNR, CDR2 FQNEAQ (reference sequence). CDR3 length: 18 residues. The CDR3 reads CASSWTVTSGSTQETQYF. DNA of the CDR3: TGTGCCAGCAGCTGGACTGTGACTAGCGGGAGTACCCAAGAGACCCAGTACTTC.

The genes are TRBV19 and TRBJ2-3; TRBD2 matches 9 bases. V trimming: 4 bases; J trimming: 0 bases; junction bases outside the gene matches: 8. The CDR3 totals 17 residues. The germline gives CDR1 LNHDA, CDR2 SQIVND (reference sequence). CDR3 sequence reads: CASSSLAGTSSTDTQYF. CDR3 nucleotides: TGTGCCAGTAGTAGCCTAGCGGGGACATCTAGCACAGATACGCAGTATTTT.

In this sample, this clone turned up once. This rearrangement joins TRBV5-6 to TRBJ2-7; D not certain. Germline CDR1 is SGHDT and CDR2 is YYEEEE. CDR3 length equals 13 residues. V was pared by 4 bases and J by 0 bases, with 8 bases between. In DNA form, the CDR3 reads TGTGCCAGCAGCCCAGGTCCCTCCTACGAGCAGTACTTC. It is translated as CASSPGPSYEQYF.

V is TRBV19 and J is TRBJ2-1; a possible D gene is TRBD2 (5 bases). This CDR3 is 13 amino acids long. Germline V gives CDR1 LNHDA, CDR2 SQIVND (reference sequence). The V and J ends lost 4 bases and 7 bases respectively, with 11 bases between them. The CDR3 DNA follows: TGTGCCAGTAGTACCGGACTTTATAATGAGCAGTTCTTC. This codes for CASSTGLYNEQFF.

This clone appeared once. This chain's CDR3 is CASSLGQGAYEQYF. The CDR3 nucleotides read TGTGCCAGCAGCCTCGGACAGGGAGCCTACGAGCAGTACTTC. The V and J genes are TRBV11-2 and TRBJ2-7, with TRBD1 matching 8 bases. V gave up 5 bases and J gave up 2 bases; unmatched junction bases: 5. The CDR3 loop spans 14 amino acids. Germline V lookup: CDR1 SGHAT, CDR2 FQNNGV.

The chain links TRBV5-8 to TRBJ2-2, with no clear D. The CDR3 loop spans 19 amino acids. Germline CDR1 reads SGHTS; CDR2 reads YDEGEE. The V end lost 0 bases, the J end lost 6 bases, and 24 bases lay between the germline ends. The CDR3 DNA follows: TGTGCCAGCAGCTTGGGACGAGGTAGTTGGCGGTCTACGTCCGGGGAGCTGTTTTTT. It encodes CASSLGRGSWRSTSGELFF.

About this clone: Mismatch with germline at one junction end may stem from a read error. For the CDR3, the DNA is TGTGCCAGTAAGAGGAACCCCGGGGAGCTGTTTTTT. Its protein is CASKRNPGELFF. The chain uses TRBV19 and TRBJ2-2; D is unresolved. The CDR3 contains 12 residues. Germline V CDR1 and CDR2: LNHDA, SQIVND (reference sequence).

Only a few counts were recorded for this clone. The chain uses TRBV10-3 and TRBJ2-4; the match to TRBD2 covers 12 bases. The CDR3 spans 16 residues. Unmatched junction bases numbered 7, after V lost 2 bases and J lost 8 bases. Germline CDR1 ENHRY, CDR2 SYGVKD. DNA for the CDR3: TGTGCCATCAGTGAGGGTCAACTAGCGGGAGGTGACATTCAGTACTTC. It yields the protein CAISEGQLAGGDIQYF.

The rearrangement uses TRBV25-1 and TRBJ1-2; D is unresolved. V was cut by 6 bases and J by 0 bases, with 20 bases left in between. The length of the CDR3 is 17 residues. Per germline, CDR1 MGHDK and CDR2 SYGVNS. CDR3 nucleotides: TGTGCCAGCAGCCCCGCCGGATCTCTCACAGCTAACTATGGCTACACCTTC. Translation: CASSPAGSLTANYGYTF.

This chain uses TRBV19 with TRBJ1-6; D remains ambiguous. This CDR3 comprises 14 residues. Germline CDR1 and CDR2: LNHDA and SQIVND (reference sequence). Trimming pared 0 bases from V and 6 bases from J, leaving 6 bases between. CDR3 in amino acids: CASSIEEGNSPLHF. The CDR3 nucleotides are TGTGCCAGTAGTATAGAAGAGGGTAATTCACCCCTCCACTTT.

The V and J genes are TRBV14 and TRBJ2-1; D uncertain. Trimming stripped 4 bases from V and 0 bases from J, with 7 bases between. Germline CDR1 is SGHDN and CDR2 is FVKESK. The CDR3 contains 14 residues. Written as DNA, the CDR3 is TGTGCCAGCAGCCCAACCAGCTCCTACAATGAGCAGTTCTTC. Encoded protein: CASSPTSSYNEQFF. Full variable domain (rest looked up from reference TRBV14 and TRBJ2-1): EAGVTQFPSHSVIEKGQTVTLRCDPISGHDNLYWYRRVMGKEIKFLLHFVKESKQDESGMPNNRFLAERTGGTYSTLKVQPAELEDSGVYFCASSPTSSYNEQFFGPGTRLTVL.

This CDR3 reads CASSLRLASTDTQYF. For the CDR3, the DNA is TGCGCCAGCAGCTTAAGACTAGCGAGCACAGATACGCAGTATTTT. The chain couples TRBV5-1 to TRBJ2-3; 8 bases match TRBD2. Germline values: CDR1 SGHRS, CDR2 YFSETQ. CDR3 length: 15 amino acids. The J segment lost 0 bases and the V segment lost 2 bases, leaving 2 bases of the junction unmatched.

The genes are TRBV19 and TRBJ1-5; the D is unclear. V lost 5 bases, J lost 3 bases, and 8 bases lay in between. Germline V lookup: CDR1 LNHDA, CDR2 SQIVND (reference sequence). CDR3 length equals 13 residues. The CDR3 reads CASSAMYNQPQHF. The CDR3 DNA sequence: TGTGCCAGTAGTGCGATGTACAATCAGCCCCAGCATTTT.

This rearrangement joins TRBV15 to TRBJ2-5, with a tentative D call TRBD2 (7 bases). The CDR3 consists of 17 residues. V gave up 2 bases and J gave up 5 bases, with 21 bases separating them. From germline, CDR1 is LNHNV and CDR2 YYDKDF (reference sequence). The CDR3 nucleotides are TGTGCCACCAGCAGAAATCTAGCGGAGACAGGCAGGGAGACCCAGTACTTC. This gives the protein CATSRNLAETGRETQYF.

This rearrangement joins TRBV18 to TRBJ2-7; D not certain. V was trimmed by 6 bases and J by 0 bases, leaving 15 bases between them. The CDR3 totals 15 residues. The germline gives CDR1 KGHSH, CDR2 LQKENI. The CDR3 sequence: CASSPTAGSSYEQYF. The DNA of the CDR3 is TGTGCCAGCTCCCCCACCGCAGGTAGCTCCTACGAGCAGTACTTC.

In DNA form, the CDR3 reads TGTGCCAGCAGTTACTCGATCCGTAGCTCCTACGAGCAGTACTTC. It specifies CASSYSIRSSYEQYF. This chain links TRBV6-5 with TRBJ2-7; D unclear. V gave up 0 bases and J gave up 0 bases, with 9 bases separating them. This CDR3 has 15 amino acids. CDR1 is MNHEY and CDR2 is SVGAGI in the germline V gene.

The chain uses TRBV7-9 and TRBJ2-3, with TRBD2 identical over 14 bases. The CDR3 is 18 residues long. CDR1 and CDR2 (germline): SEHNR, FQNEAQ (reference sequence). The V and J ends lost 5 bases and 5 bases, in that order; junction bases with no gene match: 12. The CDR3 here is CASSPLPGLAGVVDTQYF. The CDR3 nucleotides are TGTGCCAGCAGCCCATTACCGGGACTAGCGGGAGTGGTAGATACGCAGTATTTT.

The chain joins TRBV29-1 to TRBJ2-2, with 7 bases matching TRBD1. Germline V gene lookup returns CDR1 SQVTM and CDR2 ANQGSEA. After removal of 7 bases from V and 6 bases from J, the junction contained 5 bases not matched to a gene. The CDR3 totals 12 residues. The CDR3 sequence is CSAPTGAGELFF. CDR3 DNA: TGCAGCGCCCCTACAGGGGCCGGGGAGCTGTTTTTT.

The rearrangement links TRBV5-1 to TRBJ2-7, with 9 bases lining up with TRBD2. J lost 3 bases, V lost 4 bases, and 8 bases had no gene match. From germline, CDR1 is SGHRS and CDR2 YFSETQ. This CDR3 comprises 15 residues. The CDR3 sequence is CASSIIAGVGYEQYF. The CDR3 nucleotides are TGCGCCAGCAGCATCATAGCGGGAGTGGGCTACGAGCAGTACTTC.

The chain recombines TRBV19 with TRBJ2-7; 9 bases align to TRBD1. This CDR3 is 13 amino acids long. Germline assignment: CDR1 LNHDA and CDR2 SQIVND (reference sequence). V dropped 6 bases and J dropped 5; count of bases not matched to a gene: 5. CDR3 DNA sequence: TGTGCCAGTAGCACCGACAGGGGGAACGAGCAGTACTTC. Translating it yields CASSTDRGNEQYF.

Written as DNA, the CDR3 is TGTGCCAGCAGCCAAGCACCAGGTTGGACTGGAAACACCATATATTTT. This codes for CASSQAPGWTGNTIYF. The chain uses TRBV3-1 (or the pseudogene TRBV3-2) and TRBJ1-3; D unclear. CDR1 and CDR2 from the germline V gene are LGHDT and YNNKEL (reference sequence). The CDR3 has 16 amino acids. Trimming took off 1 base at V and 2 bases at J, with 12 bases between the two ends.

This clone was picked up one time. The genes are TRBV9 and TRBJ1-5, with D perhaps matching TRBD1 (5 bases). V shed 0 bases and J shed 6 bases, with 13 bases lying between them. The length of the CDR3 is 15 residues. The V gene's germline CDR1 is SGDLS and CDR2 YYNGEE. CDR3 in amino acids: CASSVAGAIGQPQHF. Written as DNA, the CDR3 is TGTGCCAGCAGCGTAGCTGGGGCAATCGGTCAGCCCCAGCATTTT.

The CDR3 loop reads CASSLGKAGGPYEQYF. CDR3 sequence (DNA): TGCGCCAGCAGCTTGGGTAAAGCGGGAGGGCCCTACGAGCAGTACTTC. The chain is built from TRBV5-1 and TRBJ2-7; 10 nucleotides line up with TRBD2. This CDR3 region has 16 residues. From germline, CDR1 is SGHRS and CDR2 YFSETQ. J gave up 2 bases and V 0 bases, and 5 bases lay outside the gene matches.